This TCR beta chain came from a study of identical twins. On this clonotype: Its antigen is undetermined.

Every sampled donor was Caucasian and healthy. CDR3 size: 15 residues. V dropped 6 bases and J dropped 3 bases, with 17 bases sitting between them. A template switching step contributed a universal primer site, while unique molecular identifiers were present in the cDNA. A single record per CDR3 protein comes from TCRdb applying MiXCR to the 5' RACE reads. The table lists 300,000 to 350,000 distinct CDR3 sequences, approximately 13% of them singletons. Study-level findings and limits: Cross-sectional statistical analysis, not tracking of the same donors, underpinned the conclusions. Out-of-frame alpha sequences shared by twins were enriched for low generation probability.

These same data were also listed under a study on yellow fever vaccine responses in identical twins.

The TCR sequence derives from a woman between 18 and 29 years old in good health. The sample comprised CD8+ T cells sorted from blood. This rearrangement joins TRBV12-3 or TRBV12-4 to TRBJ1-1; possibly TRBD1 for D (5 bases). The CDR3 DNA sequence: TGTGCCAGCAGCCCTCGGGGCAGCCGGGACACTGAAGCTTTCTTT. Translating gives CASSPRGSRDTEAFF.